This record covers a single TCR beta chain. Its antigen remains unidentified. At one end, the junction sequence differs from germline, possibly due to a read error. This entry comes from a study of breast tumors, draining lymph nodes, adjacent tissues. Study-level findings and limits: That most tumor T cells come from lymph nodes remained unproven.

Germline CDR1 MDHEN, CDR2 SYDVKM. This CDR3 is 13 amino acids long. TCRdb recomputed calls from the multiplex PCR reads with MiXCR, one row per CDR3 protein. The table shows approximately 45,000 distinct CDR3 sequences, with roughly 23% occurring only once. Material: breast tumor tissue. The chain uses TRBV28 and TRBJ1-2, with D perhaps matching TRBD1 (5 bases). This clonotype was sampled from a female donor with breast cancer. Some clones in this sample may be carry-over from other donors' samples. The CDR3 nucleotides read TGTGCCAGCAGTAGCCCAGGGCGGGATGGCTACGCCTTC. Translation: CASSSPGRDGYAF.